This T cell receptor (beta chain) was retrieved from a study of T cell responses to AZD1222 COVID-19 vaccine (dated by TCRdb to the early 2020s). Context from the whole study: AZD1222 recipients with second doses at about 4 weeks or about 12 weeks were pooled, because spike-specific TCR depth and breadth did not differ between schedules. A total of under 250 trial participants underwent TCR sequencing, of whom roughly 210 had received two doses of AZD1222 and 26 had received two doses of the MenACWY control vaccine. Trial participants were enrolled by age into 18-55, 56-69 and 70-plus year subgroups, with around 150, 28 and 57 TCR-sequenced participants respectively.

The CDR3 regions of human TCRbeta chains were analyzed by immunosequencing. The original pipeline was this. Repertoire TCRs were checked for matches against a reference library of SARS-CoV-2-specific TCRs that had been generated using the MIRA antigen-specificity platform. Breadth was defined as the fraction of unique TCRs that were SARS-CoV-2-associated. Depth was defined as the fraction of total T cells that were SARS-CoV-2-associated. Using the MIRA data, every spike-specific TCR was mapped to the spike region that the TCR reacted to and assigned to either a CD4 or a CD8 class. Log10-transformed breadth and depth values were compared by one-way ANOVA with Sidak's multiple comparisons tests. The source is immuneACCESS, and TCRdb retained only in-frame sequences with V and J called. Part of the clones is not carried over; for the studies checked, unresolved V genes explain less than half of this, and the remainder is unexplained. The V and J calls and clone size are taken from that table; D and trimming were inferred from the DNA. This sample comprises tens of thousands of clones, just over 85% of them detected only once. The ten largest clonotypes hold roughly a tenth of the sample.

As to this clone: Its antigen specificity is not known. Base-call qualities are not available, and no considerably larger clone is one nucleotide away.

Interpreted using the paper, the time point label stands for: baseline before first vaccination. Vaccinee samples came from UK trials COV001 and COV002, including a single-blind randomized controlled phase 2/3 trial of AZD1222 (ChAdOx1 nCoV-19) in healthy adults. Trial participant PBMC samples were collected at day 0 and day 28 after the second dose for TCRbeta chain sequencing. The germline V gene encodes CDR1 SGHAT and CDR2 FQNNGV. V lost 6 bases and J lost 0 bases; the stretch between them is 7 bases long. From the cysteine through the phenylalanine, the CDR3 covers 13 amino acids. Kept here is only the CDR3 DNA, which spans 39 bases and is read in frame from base 1. Broader findings and caveats from the paper: The 56-69-year group was small, and its depth increase did not reach significance, likely because of low power. Nearly half of unique spike-specific TCRs reportedly recognized epitopes outside regions mutated in the B.1.351 and B.1.1.7 variants. Because no day 14 peak-response samples were available, repertoires were characterized only after the peak T cell response. After two AZD1222 doses, both the breadth and the depth of spike-specific TCRs were significantly higher than at day 0 and than in MenACWY recipients. Participants were mostly white British and included more females than males, and it was suggested by the authors that clonal diversity may have been underestimated. Conclusions about previously exposed vaccinees are limited because only a handful of AZD1222 recipients were SARS-CoV-2 seropositive at baseline. Vaccine-associated CD4 TCRs spanned the whole spike protein, with dominant responses in regions 160-218 and 743-854.

The chain joins TRBV11-2 to TRBJ2-3, with the D gene uncertain. The TCR sequence derives from an adult in good health. Source: peripheral blood, taken on day 0 of AZD1222 vaccination. The CDR3: CASRQTSTDTQYF. The nucleotides are TGTGCCAGCAGGCAGACTAGCACAGATACGCAGTATTTT.